The sequence of this T cell receptor (beta chain) was determined in a study of T cells in Graves' hyperthyroidism and ophthalmopathy. Study background: It was at initial diagnosis, before any treatment, that peripheral blood was collected.

CDR3 length equals 17 residues. Germline CDR1 is MNHEY and CDR2 is SMNVEV (reference sequence). Unmatched junction bases numbered 6, after V lost 5 bases and J lost 0 bases. TCR beta CDR3 region amplification was performed from RNA transcripts. Primed by the HTBI set, a first-round RT-PCR was run on the TCR CDR3. Each CDR3 protein is one row after TCRdb ran MiXCR on the multiplex PCR reads. The sample lists about 500,000 distinct CDR3 sequences, 17% occurring once. Overall study results and limits: In the blood, most expanded thyroid clonotypes above 0.001 appeared as well.

As to this clonotype: The target antigen is unknown.

The sequenced sample consisted of blood. The TCR originated in a woman younger than 30 with Graves' ophthalmopathy. The rearrangement links TRBV27 to TRBJ2-5; 13 bases match TRBD2. CDR3 protein: CASSRGTSGTYQETQYF. In DNA form, the CDR3 reads TGTGCCAGCAGTCGAGGGACTAGCGGGACGTACCAAGAGACCCAGTACTTC.